This T cell receptor beta chain was observed in a study of T cells in localized non-small cell lung cancer. CDR1 and CDR2 (germline): KGHSH, LQKENI. Trimming pared 3 bases from V and 3 bases from J, leaving 11 bases between. The CDR3 is 14 amino acids. The data were produced by immunoSEQ multiplex PCR, yet TCRdb's version contains in-frame clones alone and is incomplete. The sample holds tens of thousands of clones; approximately 94% are singletons and the top ten take 0.73%. Specimen: peripheral blood, collected before any cancer treatment. The rearrangement joins TRBV18 to TRBJ1-1; unclear D gene. The sequence was collected from a woman aged 40-70 years with stage I lung adenocarcinoma. The CDR3, as DNA: TGTGCCAGCTCACCCGAGCCGATTTACACTGAAGCTTTCTTT. Encoded protein: CASSPEPIYTEAFF.